A selection of T cell receptor beta chains follows, all from one sample in a study of cytomegalovirus exposure and HLA in healthy donors. Generated by immunoSEQ multiplex PCR, the TCRdb table keeps only in-frame clones and is missing some. The table has approximately 150,000 clones, over 80% seen once. Source material: PBMCs. These TCRs come from a woman in her twenties or thirties in good health and CMV-seronegative. Both conserved end residues are part of each CDR3. A D gene is named only where the DNA matches it firmly. Not all rows give a size; the values are once, few, many and, for expanded clones, a class.

j_call,clone_size,d_call,v_call,cdr3_aa,cdr3_nt
TRBJ2-7,NA,TRBD1,TRBV19,CASSSRQGGVYEQYF,TGTGCCAGTAGCAGTCGACAGGGGGGGGTATACGAGCAGTACTTC
TRBJ2-1,NA,TRBD2,TRBV5-1,CASSLVAGSYNEQFF,TGCGCCAGCAGCTTGGTAGCGGGATCCTACAATGAGCAGTTCTTC
TRBJ1-4,NA,NA,TRBV7-9,CASSSRRGVEKLFF,TGTGCCAGCAGCTCCCGCAGGGGAGTTGAAAAACTGTTTTTT
TRBJ2-5,once,NA,TRBV15,CATSSSPGEGETQYF,TGTGCCACCAGCAGTAGTCCAGGGGAGGGTGAGACCCAGTACTTC
TRBJ1-2,NA,TRBD1,TRBV19,CASRPDRVNYGYTF,TGTGCCAGTAGGCCAGACAGGGTTAACTATGGCTACACCTTC
TRBJ1-6,NA,TRBD1,TRBV2,CARGTGDNSPLHF,TGTGCCAGGGGGACAGGGGATAATTCACCCCTCCACTTT
TRBJ2-1,NA,NA,TRBV11-3,CASSLGRDVDEQFF,TGTGCCAGCAGCTTAGGGAGGGACGTGGATGAGCAGTTCTTC
TRBJ1-2,NA,TRBD1,TRBV5-1,CASSLATGTVTNYGYTF,TGCGCCAGCAGCTTGGCGACAGGGACTGTGACTAACTATGGCTACACCTTC
TRBJ2-3,NA,NA,TRBV7-9,CASSLGGRQSTDTQYF,TGTGCCAGCAGCTTAGGGGGGAGGCAAAGCACAGATACGCAGTATTTT
TRBJ1-3,NA,NA,TRBV7-6,CASSLQGTGNTIYF,TGTGCCAGCAGCTTACAGGGCACTGGAAACACCATATATTTT
TRBJ2-1,NA,TRBD2,TRBV2,CASSEAGVVNNEQFF,TGTGCCAGCAGCGAAGCGGGAGTTGTAAACAATGAGCAGTTCTTC
TRBJ2-5,NA,TRBD2,TRBV7-3,CASSTSIRTSEKGTQYF,TGTGCCAGCAGTACTTCTATAAGGACTAGCGAAAAAGGGACCCAGTACTTC
TRBJ2-7,NA,NA,TRBV12-5,CASGSDSSSYEQYF,TGTGCTAGTGGCTCAGACAGTAGCTCCTACGAGCAGTACTTC
TRBJ1-2,NA,TRBD1,TRBV5-4,CAGRDSRNYGYTF,TGTGCCGGTCGGGACAGTCGGAACTATGGCTACACCTTC
TRBJ2-3,NA,NA,TRBV5-1,CASSLALATDTQYF,TGCGCCAGCAGCTTGGCACTTGCCACAGATACGCAGTATTTT
TRBJ1-1,NA,TRBD1,TRBV28,CASTKGGTNTEAFF,TGTGCCAGCACGAAAGGGGGCACGAACACTGAAGCTTTCTTT
TRBJ2-7,NA,TRBD1,TRBV30,CAWSKGTAYEQYF,TGTGCCTGGAGTAAGGGGACAGCCTACGAGCAGTACTTC
TRBJ2-3,NA,TRBD2,TRBV4-1,CASSRTSGGEGTQYF,TGCGCCAGCAGCCGGACTAGCGGGGGGGAGGGTACGCAGTATTTT
TRBJ2-3,NA,NA,TRBV5-4,CASSLYRLPSTDTQYF,TGTGCCAGCAGCTTGTATCGACTCCCTAGCACAGATACGCAGTATTTT
TRBJ2-7,NA,TRBD1,TRBV7-9,CASRAGDRAAYEQYF,TGTGCCAGCAGAGCAGGGGACAGGGCTGCCTACGAGCAGTACTTC
TRBJ2-7,NA,NA,TRBV9,CASSVDDRWGYEQYF,TGTGCCAGCAGCGTAGATGACAGGTGGGGCTACGAGCAGTACTTC
TRBJ2-1,NA,TRBD2,TRBV13,CASRGGSGGSYNEQFF,TGTGCCAGCAGAGGCGGAAGCGGGGGCTCCTACAATGAGCAGTTCTTC
TRBJ1-1,NA,NA,TRBV9,CASSVVYGDNEAFF,TGTGCCAGCAGCGTAGTATACGGGGACAATGAAGCTTTCTTT
TRBJ2-4,NA,TRBD1,TRBV27,CASSQIPGQVVKNIQYF,TGTGCCAGCAGTCAGATACCGGGACAGGTTGTCAAAAACATTCAGTACTTC
TRBJ2-5,NA,TRBD1,TRBV5-8,CASRPVDREETQYF,TGTGCGAGCCGCCCCGTGGACAGGGAAGAGACCCAGTACTTC
TRBJ2-1,NA,NA,TRBV5-1,CASSFTRTDYNEQFF,TGCGCCAGCAGCTTTACCCGGACAGACTACAATGAGCAGTTCTTC
TRBJ2-2,NA,TRBD1,TRBV13,CASSFDRAIGELFF,TGTGCCAGCAGCTTCGACAGGGCGATCGGGGAGCTGTTTTTT
TRBJ2-1,NA,NA,TRBV9,CASSVATDEQFF,TGTGCCAGCAGCGTAGCTACTGATGAGCAGTTCTTC
TRBJ1-1,NA,NA,TRBV9,CASSVVADTEAFF,TGTGCCAGCAGCGTTGTGGCGGACACTGAAGCTTTCTTT
TRBJ1-5,NA,NA,TRBV19,CASSRVRDGQPQHF,TGTGCCAGTAGTAGAGTCCGGGATGGGCAGCCCCAGCATTTT
TRBJ1-6,NA,NA,TRBV13,CASSLAQGHSPLHF,TGTGCCAGCAGCTTAGCGCAGGGTCATTCACCCCTCCACTTT
TRBJ2-4,NA,NA,TRBV4-2,CASSQDSKSDIQYF,TGTGCCAGCAGCCAAGATTCCAAGAGTGACATTCAGTACTTC
TRBJ1-6,NA,NA,TRBV27,CASSMSRVNSPLHF,TGTGCCAGCAGTATGTCCAGGGTAAACTCACCCCTCCACTTT
TRBJ2-2,NA,TRBD1,TRBV18,CASSPDRGTTGELFF,TGTGCCAGCTCACCAGACAGGGGTACGACCGGGGAGCTGTTTTTT
TRBJ1-3,NA,NA,TRBV2,CASRQASGNTIYF,TGTGCCAGCCGACAGGCCTCTGGAAACACCATATATTTT
TRBJ1-2,NA,TRBD1,TRBV6-5,CASSYSGGNYGYTF,TGTGCCAGCAGTTACTCAGGGGGCAACTATGGCTACACCTTC
TRBJ2-2,NA,NA,TRBV30,CAWDSLRNTGELFF,TGTGCCTGGGACAGTTTACGGAACACCGGGGAGCTGTTTTTT
TRBJ2-1,NA,NA,TRBV2,CASSVQGLINEQFF,TGTGCCAGCAGTGTGCAGGGGTTGATCAATGAGCAGTTCTTC
TRBJ2-3,NA,NA,TRBV29-1,CSAGQGSDTQYF,TGCAGCGCCGGCCAGGGGTCGGATACGCAGTATTTT
TRBJ2-1,NA,NA,TRBV30,CAWSVMRGNEQFF,TGTGCCTGGAGTGTAATGAGAGGCAATGAGCAGTTCTTC
TRBJ1-1,NA,NA,TRBV6-5,CASSDGEVTEAFF,TGTGCCAGCAGTGACGGGGAAGTCACTGAAGCTTTCTTT
TRBJ1-4,few,NA,TRBV11-2,CASSALNEKLFF,TGTGCCAGCAGCGCACTAAACGAAAAACTGTTTTTT
TRBJ2-1,few,NA,TRBV7-8,CASSPRGGGNEQFF,TGTGCCAGCAGCCCGAGGGGAGGGGGCAATGAGCAGTTCTTC
TRBJ2-7,NA,TRBD1,TRBV7-8,CASSQDRGLNEQYF,TGTGCCAGCAGCCAAGACAGGGGGCTTAACGAGCAGTACTTC
TRBJ1-4,NA,NA,TRBV11-3,CASSLDPQQEGEKLFF,TGTGCCAGCAGCTTAGACCCACAACAAGAGGGTGAAAAACTGTTTTTT
TRBJ1-3,NA,NA,TRBV7-6,CASSSLGGAPGNTIYF,TGTGCCAGCAGCTCCCTTGGGGGGGCGCCGGGAAACACCATATATTTT
TRBJ1-5,NA,TRBD1,TRBV27,CASSLGQVDNQPQHF,TGTGCCAGCAGCCTTGGACAGGTGGACAATCAGCCCCAGCATTTT
TRBJ1-2,NA,TRBD1,TRBV19,CASSLQPGQFRGYTF,TGTGCCAGTAGTCTACAACCGGGACAGTTCCGTGGCTACACCTTC
TRBJ1-3,NA,TRBD1,TRBV28,CAIQTGGSGNTIYF,TGTGCCATCCAAACAGGGGGCTCTGGAAACACCATATATTTT
TRBJ1-1,few,NA,TRBV4-1,CASSQDWGPGGMNTEAFF,TGCGCCAGCAGCCAAGACTGGGGCCCCGGGGGGATGAACACTGAAGCTTTCTTT
TRBJ1-1,few,NA,TRBV6-1,CASSDNRVPNTEAFF,TGTGCCAGCAGTGACAACAGGGTTCCGAACACTGAAGCTTTCTTT
TRBJ2-3,NA,TRBD1,TRBV7-9,CASGGQGANYLDTQYF,TGTGCCAGCGGAGGACAGGGGGCGAATTACCTCGATACGCAGTATTTT
TRBJ2-7,NA,NA,TRBV5-4,CASSLRQGRYEQYF,TGTGCCAGCAGCTTACGGCAGGGGAGATACGAGCAGTACTTC
TRBJ1-4,NA,NA,TRBV27,CASSLSPEYEKLFF,TGTGCCAGCAGTTTATCCCCAGAATATGAAAAACTGTTTTTT
TRBJ1-1,NA,NA,TRBV19,CASSPPGTYGSEAFF,TGTGCCAGTAGCCCCCCAGGGACTTATGGGTCAGAAGCTTTCTTT
TRBJ1-1,NA,TRBD1,TRBV5-4,CASSLGGQGRDTEAFF,TGTGCCAGCAGCTTGGGGGGACAGGGAAGAGACACTGAAGCTTTCTTT
TRBJ2-7,NA,NA,TRBV27,CASSGTGTYEQYF,TGTGCCAGCAGTGGGACTGGAACCTACGAGCAGTACTTC
TRBJ2-7,NA,TRBD1,TRBV11-1,CASSRRDSSYEQYF,TGTGCCAGCAGCCGACGGGACAGCTCCTACGAGCAGTACTTC
TRBJ1-3,NA,NA,TRBV7-2,CASSSLTGFLSGNTIYF,TGTGCCAGCAGCTCACTAACAGGGTTTTTATCTGGAAACACCATATATTTT